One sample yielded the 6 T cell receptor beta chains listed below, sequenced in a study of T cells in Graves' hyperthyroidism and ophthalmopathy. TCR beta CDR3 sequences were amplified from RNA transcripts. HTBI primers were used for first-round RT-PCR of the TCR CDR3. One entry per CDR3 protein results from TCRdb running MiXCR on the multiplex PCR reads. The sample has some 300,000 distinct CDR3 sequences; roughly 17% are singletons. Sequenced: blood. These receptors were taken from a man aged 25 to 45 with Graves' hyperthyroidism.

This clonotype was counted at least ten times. Here the CDR3 DNA reads TGTGCCAGTACGGGGACTAGCGGGAGAAGGTCCTACAATGAGCAGTTCTTC. Its protein product is CASTGTSGRRSYNEQFF. The gene calls are TRBV12-3 or TRBV12-4 and TRBJ2-1; 14 positions match TRBD2. CDR3 length: 17 amino acids. J lost 1 base, V lost 9 bases, and 8 bases had no gene match.

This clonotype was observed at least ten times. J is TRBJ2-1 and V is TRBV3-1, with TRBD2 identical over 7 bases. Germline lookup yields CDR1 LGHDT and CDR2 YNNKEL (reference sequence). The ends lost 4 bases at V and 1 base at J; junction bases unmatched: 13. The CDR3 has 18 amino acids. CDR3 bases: TGTGCCAGCAGCCCGTACAGCCTAGCGGAGATATCCTACAATGAGCAGTTCTTC. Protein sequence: CASSPYSLAEISYNEQFF.

CDR3 coding DNA: TGTGCCATCAGTGAGGAACTAGCTTGGGAGCAGTTCTTC. Amino acid sequence: CAISEELAWEQFF. This rearrangement joins TRBV10-3 to TRBJ2-1; D possibly corresponds to TRBD2 (6 bases). Germline V lookup: CDR1 ENHRY, CDR2 SYGVKD. This CDR3 comprises 13 residues. V lost 2 bases and J 10 bases, leaving 12 bases between the germline ends.

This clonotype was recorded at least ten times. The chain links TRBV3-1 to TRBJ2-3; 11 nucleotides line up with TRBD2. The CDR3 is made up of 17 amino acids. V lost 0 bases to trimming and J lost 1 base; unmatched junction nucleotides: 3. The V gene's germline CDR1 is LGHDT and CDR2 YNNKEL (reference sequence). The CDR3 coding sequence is TGTGCCAGCAGCCAAGATGGGACTAGCGGAGGCACAGATACGCAGTATTTT. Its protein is CASSQDGTSGGTDTQYF.

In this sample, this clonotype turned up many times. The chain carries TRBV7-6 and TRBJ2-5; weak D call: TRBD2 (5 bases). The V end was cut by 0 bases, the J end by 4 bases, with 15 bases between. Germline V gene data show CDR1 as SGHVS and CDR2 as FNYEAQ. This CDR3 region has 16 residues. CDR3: CASSLAVNARGETQYF. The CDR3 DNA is TGTGCCAGCAGCTTAGCGGTAAATGCTCGGGGAGAGACCCAGTACTTC. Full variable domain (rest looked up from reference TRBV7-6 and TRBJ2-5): GAGVSQSPRYKVTKRGQDVALRCDPISGHVSLYWYRQALGQGPEFLTYFNYEAQQDKSGLPNDRFSAERPEGSISTLTIQRTEQRDSAMYRCASSLAVNARGETQYFGPGTRLLVL.

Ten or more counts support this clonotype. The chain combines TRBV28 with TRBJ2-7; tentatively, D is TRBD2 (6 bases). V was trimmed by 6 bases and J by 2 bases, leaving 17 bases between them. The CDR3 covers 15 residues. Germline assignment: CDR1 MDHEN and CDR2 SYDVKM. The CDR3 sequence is CASSFKPGLTYEQYF. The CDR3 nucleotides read TGTGCCAGCAGCTTTAAGCCAGGACTAACCTACGAGCAGTACTTC.